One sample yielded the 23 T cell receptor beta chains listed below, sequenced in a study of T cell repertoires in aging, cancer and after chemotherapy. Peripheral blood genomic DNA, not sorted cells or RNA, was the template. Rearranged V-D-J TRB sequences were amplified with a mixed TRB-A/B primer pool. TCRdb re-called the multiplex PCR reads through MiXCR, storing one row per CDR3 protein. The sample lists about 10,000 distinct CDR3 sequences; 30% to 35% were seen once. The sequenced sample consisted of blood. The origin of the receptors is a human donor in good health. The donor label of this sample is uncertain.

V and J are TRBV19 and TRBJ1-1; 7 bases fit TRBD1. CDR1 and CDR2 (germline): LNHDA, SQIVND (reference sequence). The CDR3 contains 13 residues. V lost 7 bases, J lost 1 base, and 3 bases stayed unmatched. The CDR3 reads CASTRTGNTEAFF. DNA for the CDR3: TGTGCCAGTACCCGGACAGGGAACACTGAAGCTTTCTTT.

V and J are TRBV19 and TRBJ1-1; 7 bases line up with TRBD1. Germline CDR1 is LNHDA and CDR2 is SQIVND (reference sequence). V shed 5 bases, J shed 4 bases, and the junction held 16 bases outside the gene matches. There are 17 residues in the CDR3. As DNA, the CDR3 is TGTGCCAGTAGTGCCCAGACAGTGATCAGGGGGACCACTGAAGCTTTCTTT. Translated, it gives CASSAQTVIRGTTEAFF.

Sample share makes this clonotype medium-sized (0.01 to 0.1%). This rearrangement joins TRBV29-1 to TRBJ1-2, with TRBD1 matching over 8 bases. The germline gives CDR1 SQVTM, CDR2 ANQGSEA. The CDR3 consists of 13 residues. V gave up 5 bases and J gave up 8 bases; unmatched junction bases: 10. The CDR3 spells CSVQRQGASGYTF. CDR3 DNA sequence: TGCAGCGTTCAACGGCAGGGGGCTTCGGGCTACACCTTC.

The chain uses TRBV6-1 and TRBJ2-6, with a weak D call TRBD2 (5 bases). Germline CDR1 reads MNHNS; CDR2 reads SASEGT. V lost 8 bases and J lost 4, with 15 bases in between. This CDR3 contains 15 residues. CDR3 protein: CASRSGGSGANVLTF. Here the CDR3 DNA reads TGTGCCAGCCGATCAGGAGGATCCGGGGCCAACGTCCTGACTTTC.

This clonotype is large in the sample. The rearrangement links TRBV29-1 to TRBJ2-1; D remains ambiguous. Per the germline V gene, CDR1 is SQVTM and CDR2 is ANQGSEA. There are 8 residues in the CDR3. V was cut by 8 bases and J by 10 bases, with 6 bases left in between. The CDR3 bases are TGCAGCACGGAGGAGCAGTTCTTC. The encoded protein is CSTEEQFF.

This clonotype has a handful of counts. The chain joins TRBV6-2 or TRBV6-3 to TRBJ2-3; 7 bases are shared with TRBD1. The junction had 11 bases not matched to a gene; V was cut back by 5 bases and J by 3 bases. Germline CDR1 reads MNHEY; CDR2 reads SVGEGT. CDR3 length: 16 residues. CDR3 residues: CASSEARQGWTDTQYF. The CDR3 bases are TGTGCCAGCAGTGAAGCCCGACAGGGCTGGACAGATACGCAGTATTTT.

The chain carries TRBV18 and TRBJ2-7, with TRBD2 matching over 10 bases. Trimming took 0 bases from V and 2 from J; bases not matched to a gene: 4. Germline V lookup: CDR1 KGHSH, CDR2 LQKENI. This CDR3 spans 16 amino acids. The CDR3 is CASSPPISGGPYEQYF. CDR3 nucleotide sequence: TGTGCCAGCTCACCACCGATTAGCGGGGGGCCCTACGAGCAGTACTTC.

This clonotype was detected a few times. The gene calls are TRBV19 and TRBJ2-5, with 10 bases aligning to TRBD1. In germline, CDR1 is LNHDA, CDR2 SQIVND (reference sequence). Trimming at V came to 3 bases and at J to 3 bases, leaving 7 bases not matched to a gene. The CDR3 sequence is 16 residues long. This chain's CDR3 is CASSISRGQGKETQYF. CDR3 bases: TGTGCCAGTAGTATTTCAAGGGGACAGGGGAAAGAGACCCAGTACTTC.

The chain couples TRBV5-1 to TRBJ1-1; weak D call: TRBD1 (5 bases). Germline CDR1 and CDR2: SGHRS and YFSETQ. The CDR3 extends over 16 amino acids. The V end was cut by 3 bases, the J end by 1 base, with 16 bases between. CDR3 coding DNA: TGCGCCAGCAGCTCAGTGGGGGGTCGCGCGAACACTGAAGCTTTCTTT. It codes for CASSSVGGRANTEAFF.

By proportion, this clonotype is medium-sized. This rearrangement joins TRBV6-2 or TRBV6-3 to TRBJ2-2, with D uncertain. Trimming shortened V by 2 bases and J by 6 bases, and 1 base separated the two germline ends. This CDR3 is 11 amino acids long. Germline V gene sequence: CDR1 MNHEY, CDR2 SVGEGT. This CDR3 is CASSYPGELFF. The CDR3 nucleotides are TGTGCCAGCAGTTACCCCGGGGAGCTGTTTTTT.

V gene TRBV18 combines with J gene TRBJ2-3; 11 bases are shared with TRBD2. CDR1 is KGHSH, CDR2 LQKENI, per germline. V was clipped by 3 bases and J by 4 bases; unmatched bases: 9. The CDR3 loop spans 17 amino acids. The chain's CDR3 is CASSPGLAGGGADTQYF. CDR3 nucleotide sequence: TGTGCCAGCTCACCCGGCCTAGCGGGAGGTGGGGCAGATACGCAGTATTTT.

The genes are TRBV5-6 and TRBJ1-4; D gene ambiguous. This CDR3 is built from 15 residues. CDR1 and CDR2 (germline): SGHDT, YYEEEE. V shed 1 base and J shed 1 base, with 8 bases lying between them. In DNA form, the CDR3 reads TGTGCCAGCAGCTTGCGACGGCTAACTAATGAAAAACTGTTTTTT. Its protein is CASSLRRLTNEKLFF.

Here the CDR3 DNA reads TGTGCCAGCAGCTTTATAGGGACCTCCGAGGAGCTGTTTTTT. Translating it yields CASSFIGTSEELFF. This chain connects TRBV5-4 to TRBJ2-2; D tentatively reads TRBD1 or TRBD2 (5 bases each). Trimming pared 2 bases from V and 10 bases from J, leaving 15 bases between. In germline, CDR1 is SGHNT, CDR2 YYREEE (reference sequence). The CDR3 contains 14 residues.

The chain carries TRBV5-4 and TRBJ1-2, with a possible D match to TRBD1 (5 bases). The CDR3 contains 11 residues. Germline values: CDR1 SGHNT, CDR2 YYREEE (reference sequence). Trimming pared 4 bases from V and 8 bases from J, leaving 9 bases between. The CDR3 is CASSLNRGYTF. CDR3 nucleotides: TGTGCCAGCAGCCTAAACAGGGGCTACACCTTC. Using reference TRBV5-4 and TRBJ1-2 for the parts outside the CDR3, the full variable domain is ETGVTQSPTHLIKTRGQQVTLRCSSQSGHNTVSWYQQALGQGPQFIFQYYREEENGRGNFPPRFSGLQFPNYSSELNVNALELDDSALYLCASSLNRGYTFGSGTRLTVV.

CDR3 region: CASRRAGGRTGSDTQYF. In DNA form, the CDR3 reads TGTGCCAGCAGGAGGGCGGGGGGACGAACTGGCTCAGATACGCAGTATTTT. The rearrangement uses TRBV12-3 or TRBV12-4 and TRBJ2-3; 8 nucleotides align to TRBD2. The CDR3 covers 17 residues. After removal of 6 bases from V and 4 bases from J, the junction contained 15 bases not matched to a gene.

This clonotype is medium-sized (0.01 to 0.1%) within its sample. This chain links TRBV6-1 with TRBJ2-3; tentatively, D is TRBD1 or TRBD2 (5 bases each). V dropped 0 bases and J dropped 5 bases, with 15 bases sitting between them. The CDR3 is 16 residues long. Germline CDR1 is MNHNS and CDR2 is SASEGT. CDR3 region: CASSEAPGTGGDTQYF. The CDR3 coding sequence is TGTGCCAGCAGTGAAGCCCCCGGCACTGGGGGAGATACGCAGTATTTT.

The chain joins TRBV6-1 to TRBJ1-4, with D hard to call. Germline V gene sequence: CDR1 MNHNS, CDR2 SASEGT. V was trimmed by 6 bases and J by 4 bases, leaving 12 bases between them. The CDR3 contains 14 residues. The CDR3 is CASRLGHDNEKLFF. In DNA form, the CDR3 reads TGTGCCAGCAGACTTGGTCATGATAATGAAAAACTGTTTTTT.

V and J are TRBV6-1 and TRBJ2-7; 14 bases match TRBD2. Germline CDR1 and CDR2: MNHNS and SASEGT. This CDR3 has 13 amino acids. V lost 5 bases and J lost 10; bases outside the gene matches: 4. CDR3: CASSTGTSGGQYF. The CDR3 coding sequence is TGTGCCAGCAGTACCGGGACTAGCGGGGGACAGTACTTC.

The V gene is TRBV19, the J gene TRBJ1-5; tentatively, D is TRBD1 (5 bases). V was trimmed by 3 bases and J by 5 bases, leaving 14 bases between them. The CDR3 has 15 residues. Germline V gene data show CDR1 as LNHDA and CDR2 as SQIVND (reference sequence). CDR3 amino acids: CASSIATVGDQPQHF. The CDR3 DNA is TGTGCCAGTAGTATCGCGACAGTGGGAGATCAGCCCCAGCATTTT.

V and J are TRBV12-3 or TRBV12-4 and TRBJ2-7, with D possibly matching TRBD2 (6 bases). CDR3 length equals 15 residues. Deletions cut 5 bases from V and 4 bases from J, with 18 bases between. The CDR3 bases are TGTGCCAGCAGTCTCTCCGGGACTCACCGTTACGAGCAGTACTTC. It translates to CASSLSGTHRYEQYF.

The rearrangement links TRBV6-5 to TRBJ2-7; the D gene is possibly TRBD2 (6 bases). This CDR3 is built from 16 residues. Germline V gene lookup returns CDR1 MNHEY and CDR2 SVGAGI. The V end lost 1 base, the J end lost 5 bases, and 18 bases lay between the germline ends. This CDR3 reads CASSYYRPTRADEQYF. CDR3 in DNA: TGTGCCAGCAGTTACTACCGCCCGACTAGAGCAGACGAGCAGTACTTC.

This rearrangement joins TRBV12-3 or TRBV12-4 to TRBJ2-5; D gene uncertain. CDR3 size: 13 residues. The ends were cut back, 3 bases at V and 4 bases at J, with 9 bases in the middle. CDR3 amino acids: CASSLVGVETQYF. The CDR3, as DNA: TGTGCCAGCAGTTTGGTCGGAGTAGAGACCCAGTACTTC.

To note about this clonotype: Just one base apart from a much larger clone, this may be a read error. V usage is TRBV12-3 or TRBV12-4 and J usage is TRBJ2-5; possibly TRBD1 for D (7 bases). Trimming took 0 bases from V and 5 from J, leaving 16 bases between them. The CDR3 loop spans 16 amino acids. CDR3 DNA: TGTGCCAGCAGTTTAGCGCTAAAGCAGGGGGGTGAGACCCAGTACTTC. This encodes CASSLALKQGGETQYF.